The next 25 T cell receptor beta chains were all read from a single sample in a study of lymphopenia after photon versus proton radiotherapy. This table comes from immunoSEQ multiplex PCR, and its TCRdb copy is limited to in-frame clones, with some not included. The sample has 150,000 to 200,000 clones; about 88% are singletons. The specimen was peripheral blood, collected from a patient treated with photon-based radiotherapy. Receptors were obtained from a man over 45 with gastric cancer.

The chain combines TRBV30 with TRBJ1-2; D is perhaps TRBD1 (5 bases). CDR3 length equals 13 residues. Trimming stripped 8 bases from V and 2 bases from J, with 15 bases between. Germline CDR1 reads GTSNPN; CDR2 reads SVGIG (reference sequence). Here the CDR3 reads CAGGERGNYGYTF. The CDR3 coding sequence is TGTGCCGGGGGGGAACGGGGAAACTATGGCTACACCTTC.

The chain recombines TRBV7-2 with TRBJ2-5; tentatively, D is TRBD1 (5 bases). This CDR3 has 15 amino acids. The ends were cut back, 2 bases at V and 1 base at J, with 11 bases in the middle. Germline-derived CDR1 and CDR2 are SGHTA and FQGNSA. The DNA of the CDR3 is TGTGCCAGCAGCTTACAGGGCGCCCCCCAAGAGACCCAGTACTTC. Protein product: CASSLQGAPQETQYF.

The chain uses TRBV6-6 and TRBJ2-2; 8 bases map to TRBD2. The CDR3 is 16 amino acids. The V and J ends lost 5 bases and 3 bases, in that order; junction bases with no gene match: 8. The germline gives CDR1 MNHNY, CDR2 SVGAGI (reference sequence). The CDR3 spells CASSPGRDRDTGELFF. In DNA, the CDR3 is TGTGCCAGCAGTCCCGGGAGGGATCGAGACACCGGGGAGCTGTTTTTT.

The chain links TRBV15 to TRBJ2-2, with a weak D call TRBD1 (5 bases). Germline loops: CDR1 LNHNV, CDR2 YYDKDF (reference sequence). Between the trimmed V and J ends, which lost 0 bases and 1 base, there was a span of 9 bases. The CDR3 runs 16 residues. The CDR3 is CATSRERTLNTGELFF. DNA of the CDR3: TGTGCCACCAGCAGAGAAAGGACATTGAACACCGGGGAGCTGTTTTTT.

The rearrangement uses TRBV30 and TRBJ1-5; the D is unclear. The germline CDR1 and CDR2 sequences are GTSNPN and SVGIG (reference sequence). The CDR3 length is 16 residues. Between the trimmed V and J ends, which lost 2 bases and 3 bases, there was a span of 17 bases. CDR3: CAWSRTDPYHNQPQHF. The CDR3 coding sequence is TGTGCCTGGAGTCGGACGGACCCGTATCACAATCAGCCCCAGCATTTT.

The CDR3 nucleotides are TGCGCCAGCAGCTTCCAGGGAAGGACTGAAGCTTTCTTT. Encoded protein: CASSFQGRTEAFF. This chain links TRBV5-1 with TRBJ1-1, with D perhaps matching TRBD1 (5 bases). The CDR3 has 13 amino acids. V was clipped by 2 bases and J by 5 bases, with 10 bases between them. Germline loops: CDR1 SGHRS, CDR2 YFSETQ.

Here the CDR3 DNA reads TGTGCCAGTACAGGGTGGCCTTATCAAGAGGATGGCTACACCTTC. Its protein is CASTGWPYQEDGYTF. This chain uses TRBV19 with TRBJ1-2, with a possible D match to TRBD1 (5 bases). This CDR3 has 15 amino acids. In germline, CDR1 is LNHDA, CDR2 SQIVND (reference sequence). V dropped 7 bases and J dropped 6 bases, with 21 bases sitting between them.

This sequence joins TRBV4-1 and TRBJ1-5, with TRBD1 as a possible D gene (5 bases). Trimming cost V 0 bases and J 5 bases, with 11 bases left between them. Germline values: CDR1 MGHRA, CDR2 YSYEKL. CDR3 length: 15 residues. Written as DNA, the CDR3 is TGCGCCAGCAGCCAAGATGCGACAGTTTATCAGCCCCAGCATTTT. As protein: CASSQDATVYQPQHF.

The V and J genes are TRBV7-6 and TRBJ2-6; the match to TRBD1 covers 9 bases. V was clipped by 4 bases and J by 1 base; unmatched bases: 8. Germline loops: CDR1 SGHVS, CDR2 FNYEAQ. The CDR3 length is 18 residues. CDR3 protein: CASSSRTGGESGANVLTF. DNA of the CDR3: TGTGCCAGCAGCTCCCGTACAGGGGGCGAATCTGGGGCCAACGTCCTGACTTTC.

The rearrangement links TRBV5-1 to TRBJ1-2, with TRBD1 matching over 7 bases. The V gene's germline CDR1 is SGHRS and CDR2 YFSETQ. This CDR3 has 15 amino acids. The trim removed 2 bases at V and 3 bases at J, leaving 7 bases unmatched. The CDR3 region is CASSLRGQGDYGYTF. CDR3 sequence (DNA): TGCGCCAGCAGCTTACGGGGCCAGGGGGACTATGGCTACACCTTC.

The table lists this clone with a count of one. V usage is TRBV2 and J usage is TRBJ2-1, with 9 bases fitting TRBD2. CDR1 and CDR2 (germline): SNHLY, FYNNEI. The CDR3 is made up of 12 amino acids. J was trimmed by 5 bases and V by 9 bases; bases with no gene match: 2. The CDR3 region has the DNA TGTGCCAGATCTAGCGGGAACAATGAGCAGTTCTTC. Translated: CARSSGNNEQFF.

The chain is built from TRBV5-1 and TRBJ2-5; D ambiguous. Germline CDR1 reads SGHRS; CDR2 reads YFSETQ. The CDR3 contains 14 residues. V was shortened by 5 bases and J by 2 bases, with 13 bases between the two germline ends. The DNA for the CDR3 is TGCGCCAGCAGGAGGTCAAACTTACAAGAGACCCAGTACTTC. Protein: CASRRSNLQETQYF.

This sequence joins TRBV5-4 and TRBJ2-7; D remains unclear. The V end was cut by 2 bases, the J end by 1 base, with 7 bases between. The CDR3 loop spans 13 amino acids. CDR1 and CDR2 from the germline V gene are SGHNT and YYREEE (reference sequence). The CDR3 nucleotides read TGTGCCAGCAGCTTACCCCTATCCTACGAGCAGTACTTC. Translated: CASSLPLSYEQYF.

This clone was seen only once. This chain links TRBV28 with TRBJ2-7; D is undetermined. V was trimmed by 6 bases and J by 1 base, leaving 10 bases between them. CDR1 and CDR2 from the germline V gene are MDHEN and SYDVKM. The CDR3 runs 13 residues. CDR3: CASRENFSYEQYF. The DNA for the CDR3 is TGTGCCAGCAGAGAAAACTTTTCCTACGAGCAGTACTTC.

The CDR3 spells CASSKGQGYYSNQPQHF. The CDR3 DNA reads as TGTGCCAGCAGTAAAGGACAGGGCTATTATAGCAATCAGCCCCAGCATTTT. The chain couples TRBV27 to TRBJ1-5; 8 nucleotides align to TRBD1. CDR3 length: 17 residues. Germline CDR1 and CDR2: MNHEY and SMNVEV (reference sequence). With V trimmed by 5 bases and J by 0 bases, 9 bases remained unmatched.

The chain employs TRBV5-4 and TRBJ2-7; 7 bases are a match to TRBD2. J lost 5 bases, V lost 0 bases, and 11 bases had no gene match. This CDR3 comprises 16 residues. CDR1 is SGHNT, CDR2 YYREEE, per germline (reference sequence). CDR3 protein: CASSLGPTDRGDEQYF. The CDR3, as DNA: TGTGCCAGCAGCTTGGGCCCGACTGACCGGGGGGACGAGCAGTACTTC.

The sample holds a few counts of this clone. V and J are TRBV27 and TRBJ1-2; a weak D match, TRBD1 (5 bases). The ends were cut back, 6 bases at V and 7 bases at J, with 15 bases in the middle. Looked up from germline, CDR1 is MNHEY and CDR2 is SMNVEV (reference sequence). The CDR3 loop spans 13 amino acids. The CDR3 reads CASRTGASGGYTF. In DNA form, the CDR3 reads TGTGCCAGCAGGACCGGGGCCAGCGGTGGCTACACCTTC.

This CDR3 is CASSLKASHSYNEQFF. The CDR3 region has the DNA TGTGCCAGCAGCTTAAAGGCTAGCCACTCCTACAATGAGCAGTTCTTC. This chain joins TRBV7-9 and TRBJ2-1; D might be TRBD2 (5 bases). The CDR3 has 16 residues. V was cut by 2 bases and J by 0 bases, with 11 bases left in between. In germline, CDR1 is SEHNR, CDR2 FQNEAQ (reference sequence). The variable domain in full, completed from reference TRBV7-9 and TRBJ2-1, reads DTGVSQNPRHKITKRGQNVTFRCDPISEHNRLYWYRQTLGQGPEFLTYFQNEAQLEKSRLLSDRFSAERPKGSFSTLEIQRTEQGDSAMYLCASSLKASHSYNEQFFGPGTRLTVL.

A few counts support this clone. The chain carries TRBV5-1 and TRBJ1-2; a possible D gene is TRBD1 (6 bases). V lost 0 bases and J lost 2, with 14 bases in between. In germline, CDR1 is SGHRS, CDR2 YFSETQ. The CDR3 consists of 16 residues. As DNA, the CDR3 is TGCGCCAGCAGCTTGGAACAGGGCCAACGCAACTATGGCTACACCTTC. Translation: CASSLEQGQRNYGYTF.

This chain links TRBV10-2 with TRBJ2-7; weak D call: TRBD1 (6 bases). The V end lost 3 bases, the J end lost 2 bases, and 14 bases lay between the germline ends. Germline assignment: CDR1 WSHSY and CDR2 SAAADI. The CDR3 totals 15 residues. The CDR3 coding sequence is TGCGCCAGCAGTGACCTCCCGGACAGTGCCTACGAGCAGTACTTC. Residues: CASSDLPDSAYEQYF.

This clone was seen just once. This chain links TRBV25-1 with TRBJ2-7; TRBD1 is a possible D gene (5 bases). This CDR3 contains 15 residues. Trimming shortened V by 3 bases and J by 0 bases, and 12 bases separated the two germline ends. The germline V gene has CDR1 MGHDK and CDR2 SYGVNS. Here the CDR3 reads CASSDYRFTSYEQYF. The CDR3 bases are TGTGCCAGCAGTGATTACAGGTTCACCTCCTACGAGCAGTACTTC.

V and J are TRBV5-1 and TRBJ2-1; 8 nucleotides agree with TRBD2. V shed 0 bases, J shed 9 bases, and the junction held 8 bases outside the gene matches. There are 15 residues in the CDR3. The germline V gene encodes CDR1 SGHRS and CDR2 YFSETQ. CDR3 in amino acids: CASSLVASGQSEQFF. In DNA, the CDR3 is TGCGCCAGCAGCTTGGTGGCTAGCGGGCAGAGTGAGCAGTTCTTC. The entire variable domain, with the rest obtained from reference TRBV5-1 and TRBJ2-1, is as follows: KAGVTQTPRYLIKTRGQQVTLSCSPISGHRSVSWYQQTPGQGLQFLFEYFSETQRNKGNFPGRFSGRQFSNSRSEMNVSTLELGDSALYLCASSLVASGQSEQFFGPGTRLTVL.

The V call is TRBV27, the J call TRBJ1-2, with D maybe TRBD1 (5 bases). The CDR3 is 14 residues long. Trimming pared 5 bases from V and 7 bases from J, leaving 17 bases between. Per germline, CDR1 MNHEY and CDR2 SMNVEV (reference sequence). The CDR3: CASSTLQGLGGYTF. The CDR3, as DNA: TGTGCCAGCAGTACACTCCAGGGACTGGGTGGCTACACCTTC.

The J gene is TRBJ1-1, the V gene TRBV7-9; D gene uncertain. Between the trimmed V and J ends, which lost 7 bases and 1 base, there was a span of 10 bases. This CDR3 has 13 amino acids. Germline CDR1 reads SEHNR; CDR2 reads FQNEAQ (reference sequence). Written as DNA, the CDR3 is TGTGCCAGCACCCTTCTGTCGAACACTGAAGCTTTCTTT. This gives the protein CASTLLSNTEAFF.

This chain joins TRBV28 and TRBJ1-1; D gene ambiguous. CDR3 length equals 12 residues. CDR1 and CDR2 (germline): MDHEN, SYDVKM. Trimming left V 2 bases short and J 7 bases short, with 8 bases between. CDR3 amino acids: CASSLGPLEAFF. The CDR3 DNA is TGTGCCAGCAGTTTAGGTCCCCTTGAAGCTTTCTTT. Variable domain in full (rest from reference TRBV28 and TRBJ1-1): DVKVTQSSRYLVKRTGEKVFLECVQDMDHENMFWYRQDPGLGLRLIYFSYDVKMKEKGDIPEGYSVSREKKERFSLILESASTNQTSMYLCASSLGPLEAFFGQGTRLTVV.